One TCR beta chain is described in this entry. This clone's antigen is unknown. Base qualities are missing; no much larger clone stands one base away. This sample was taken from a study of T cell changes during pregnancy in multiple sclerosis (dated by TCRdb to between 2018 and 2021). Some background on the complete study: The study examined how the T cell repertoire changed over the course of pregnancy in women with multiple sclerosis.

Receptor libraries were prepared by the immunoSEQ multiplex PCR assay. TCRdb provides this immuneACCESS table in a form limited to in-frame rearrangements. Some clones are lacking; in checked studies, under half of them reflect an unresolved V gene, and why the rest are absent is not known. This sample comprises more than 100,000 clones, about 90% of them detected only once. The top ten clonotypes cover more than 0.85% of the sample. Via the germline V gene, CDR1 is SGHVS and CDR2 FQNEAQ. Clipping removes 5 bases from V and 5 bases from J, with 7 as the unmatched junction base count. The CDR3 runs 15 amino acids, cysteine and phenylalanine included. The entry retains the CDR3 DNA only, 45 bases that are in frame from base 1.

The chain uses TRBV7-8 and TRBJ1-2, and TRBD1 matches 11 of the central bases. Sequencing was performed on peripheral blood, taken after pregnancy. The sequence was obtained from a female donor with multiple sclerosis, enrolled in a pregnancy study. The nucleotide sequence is TGTGCCAGCAGCCCGGGACAGGGGGTAGCTTATGGCTACACCTTC. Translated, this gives CASSPGQGVAYGYTF.